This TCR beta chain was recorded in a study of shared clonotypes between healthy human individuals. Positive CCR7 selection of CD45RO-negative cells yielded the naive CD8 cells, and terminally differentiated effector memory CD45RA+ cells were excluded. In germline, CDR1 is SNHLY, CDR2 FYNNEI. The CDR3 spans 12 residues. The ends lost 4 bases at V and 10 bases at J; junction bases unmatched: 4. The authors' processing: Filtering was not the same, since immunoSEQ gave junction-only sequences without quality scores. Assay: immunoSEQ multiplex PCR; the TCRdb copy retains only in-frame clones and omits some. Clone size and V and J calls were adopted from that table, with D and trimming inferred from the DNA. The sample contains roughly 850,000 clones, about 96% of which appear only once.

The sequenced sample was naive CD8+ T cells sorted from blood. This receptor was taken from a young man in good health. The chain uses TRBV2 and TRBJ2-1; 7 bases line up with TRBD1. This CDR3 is CASSVTGLEQFF. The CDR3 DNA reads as TGTGCCAGCAGTGTGACAGGGTTAGAGCAGTTCTTC.